The rows below give T cell receptor beta chains drawn from one sample of a study of spatial heterogeneity in lung cancer. TCRdb redid the calling of the 5' RACE reads with MiXCR, one entry per CDR3 protein. In the table there are 6,000 to 8,500 distinct CDR3 sequences, less than 6% of which are singletons. The sequencing here drew on normal lung tissue next to the tumor, taken at surgery. The receptors stem from a female donor with early-stage non-small cell lung cancer. Each CDR3 is given with its conserved first and last residue. The D gene is left open where the match is weak. Clone size is stated in some rows and not others, as once, few, many or a class when expanded.

d_gene: -
j_gene: TRBJ1-5
v_gene: TRBV20-1
abundance: many
CDR3aa: CSARGDNLNQPQHF
CDR3nt: TGCAGTGCTAGGGGGGACAACCTTAATCAGCCCCAGCATTTT

d_gene: -
j_gene: TRBJ2-7
v_gene: TRBV11-2
abundance: many
CDR3aa: CASSLGQIPYEQYF
CDR3nt: TGTGCCAGCAGCCTTGGACAGATTCCCTACGAGCAGTACTTC

d_gene: -
j_gene: TRBJ2-5
v_gene: TRBV4-1
abundance: medium-sized
CDR3aa: CASSQDPYLRGQETQYF
CDR3nt: TGCGCCAGCAGCCAAGATCCCTACCTAAGAGGCCAAGAGACCCAGTACTTC

d_gene: TRBD1
j_gene: TRBJ2-1
v_gene: TRBV6-6
abundance: many
CDR3aa: CASSEQGTEQFF
CDR3nt: TGTGCCAGCAGTGAACAGGGGACTGAGCAGTTCTTC

d_gene: TRBD2
j_gene: TRBJ2-7
v_gene: TRBV5-1
abundance: many
CDR3aa: CASSLRTSGRSGYEQYF
CDR3nt: TGCGCCAGCAGCTTGAGAACTAGCGGGAGGTCAGGCTACGAGCAGTACTTC

d_gene: -
j_gene: TRBJ2-2
v_gene: TRBV7-2
abundance: -
CDR3aa: CASSQGAPGTGELFF
CDR3nt: TGTGCCAGCAGCCAGGGAGCCCCGGGGACCGGGGAGCTGTTTTTT

d_gene: TRBD1
j_gene: TRBJ1-5
v_gene: TRBV11-1
abundance: medium-sized
CDR3aa: CASSLGTGINQPQHF
CDR3nt: TGTGCCAGCAGCTTAGGGACAGGAATCAATCAGCCCCAGCATTTT

d_gene: -
j_gene: TRBJ2-1
v_gene: TRBV24-1
abundance: medium-sized
CDR3aa: CATSDGDFFSYNEQFF
CDR3nt: TGTGCCACCAGTGATGGGGACTTCTTCTCCTACAATGAGCAGTTCTTC

d_gene: TRBD2
j_gene: TRBJ2-5
v_gene: TRBV7-9
abundance: -
CDR3aa: CASSQPGRAVAGQETQYF
CDR3nt: TGTGCCAGCAGCCAACCAGGACGGGCGGTAGCGGGGCAAGAGACCCAGTACTTC

d_gene: -
j_gene: TRBJ2-1
v_gene: TRBV6-2/TRBV6-3
abundance: -
CDR3aa: CASSFANEQFF
CDR3nt: TGTGCCAGCAGTTTTGCCAATGAGCAGTTCTTC

d_gene: -
j_gene: TRBJ1-1
v_gene: TRBV29-1
abundance: -
CDR3aa: CSVVRTPNTEAFF
CDR3nt: TGCAGCGTTGTCCGGACCCCGAACACTGAAGCTTTCTTT

d_gene: TRBD2
j_gene: TRBJ2-5
v_gene: TRBV4-1
abundance: medium-sized
CDR3aa: CASSQSSSGRGETQYF
CDR3nt: TGCGCCAGCAGCCAATCCTCTAGCGGGAGGGGAGAGACCCAGTACTTC

d_gene: -
j_gene: TRBJ1-1
v_gene: TRBV18
abundance: medium-sized
CDR3aa: CASSPPGGFTEAFF
CDR3nt: TGTGCCAGCTCACCACCGGGGGGATTCACTGAAGCTTTCTTT

d_gene: -
j_gene: TRBJ2-1
v_gene: TRBV11-1
abundance: medium-sized
CDR3aa: CASSLNRNEQFF
CDR3nt: TGTGCCAGCAGCTTAAATCGGAATGAGCAGTTCTTC

d_gene: TRBD2
j_gene: TRBJ2-3
v_gene: TRBV7-2
abundance: few
CDR3aa: CASSRPTLAGDTQYF
CDR3nt: TGTGCCAGCAGCCGCCCGACGCTAGCGGGAGATACGCAGTATTTT

d_gene: TRBD2
j_gene: TRBJ2-5
v_gene: TRBV5-1
abundance: once
CDR3aa: CASSSEGLAGGETQYF
CDR3nt: TGCGCCAGCAGCTCGGAAGGACTAGCGGGAGGTGAGACCCAGTACTTC